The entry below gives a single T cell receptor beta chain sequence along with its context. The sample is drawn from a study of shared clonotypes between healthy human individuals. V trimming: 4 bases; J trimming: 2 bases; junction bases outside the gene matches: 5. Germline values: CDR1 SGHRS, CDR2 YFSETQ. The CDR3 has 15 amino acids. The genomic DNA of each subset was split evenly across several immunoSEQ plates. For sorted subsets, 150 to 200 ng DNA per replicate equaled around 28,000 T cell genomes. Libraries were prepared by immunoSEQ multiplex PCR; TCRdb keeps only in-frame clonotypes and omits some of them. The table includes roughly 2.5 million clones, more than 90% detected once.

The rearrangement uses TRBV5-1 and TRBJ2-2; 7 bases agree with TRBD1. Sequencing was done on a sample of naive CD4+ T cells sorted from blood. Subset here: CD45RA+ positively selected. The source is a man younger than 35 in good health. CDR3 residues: CASSADRVNTGELFF. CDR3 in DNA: TGCGCCAGCAGCGCCGACAGGGTTAACACCGGGGAGCTGTTTTTT.